These 13 T cell receptor beta chains originate from one sample sequenced in a study of cytomegalovirus exposure and HLA in healthy donors. The data were produced by immunoSEQ multiplex PCR, yet TCRdb's version contains in-frame clones alone and is incomplete. Altogether 100,000 to 150,000 clones are present, approximately 92% being singletons, with the ten largest covering approximately 1.1%. Sequencing was performed on PBMCs. Every receptor here comes from a woman under 30 in good health and CMV-seronegative.

This chain links TRBV6-6 with TRBJ1-1; 8 bases agree with TRBD1. V lost 6 bases to trimming and J lost 4 bases; unmatched junction nucleotides: 7. There are 14 residues in the CDR3. Germline V lookup: CDR1 MNHNY, CDR2 SVGAGI (reference sequence). CDR3 DNA sequence: TGTGCCAGCAGCCAATCAGGGGGCGGCACTGAAGCTTTCTTT. Its protein product is CASSQSGGGTEAFF.

Worth noting for this clone: The identical CDR3 is also encoded by other nucleotide sequences in the sample. This chain joins TRBV27 and TRBJ2-1; 11 bases line up with TRBD2. This CDR3 comprises 15 residues. V gave up 5 bases and J gave up 4 bases; unmatched junction bases: 4. The germline V gene encodes CDR1 MNHEY and CDR2 SMNVEV (reference sequence). The DNA for the CDR3 is TGTGCCAGCAGTCCCGGGACTAGCGGTTACAATGAGCAGTTCTTC. This gives the protein CASSPGTSGYNEQFF.

The rearrangement links TRBV6-5 to TRBJ2-1; D not resolved. CDR1 MNHEY and CDR2 SVGAGI come from the germline V gene. The length of the CDR3 is 13 residues. The ends were cut back, 6 bases at V and 12 bases at J, with 18 bases in the middle. CDR3 loop: CASSPGGTSGQFF. The CDR3 DNA reads TGTGCCAGCAGCCCCGGCGGTACCTCGGGGCAGTTCTTC.

DNA of the CDR3: TGTGCCAGCGCCGGACAGCCGACTAATGAAAAACTGTTTTTT. It specifies CASAGQPTNEKLFF. J is TRBJ1-4 and V is TRBV27, with D possibly TRBD1 on 6 matching bases. Germline V gene lookup returns CDR1 MNHEY and CDR2 SMNVEV (reference sequence). Trimming took off 8 bases at V and 2 bases at J, with 12 bases between the two ends. This CDR3 is built from 14 residues.

The rearrangement uses TRBV7-9 and TRBJ1-1, with D unresolved. Germline assignment: CDR1 SEHNR and CDR2 FQNEAQ (reference sequence). V was pared by 5 bases and J by 7 bases, with 17 bases between. This CDR3 has 14 amino acids. CDR3 coding DNA: TGTGCCAGCAGCCCCCTGGCCGGAGGGAATGAAGCTTTCTTT. Translation gives CASSPLAGGNEAFF. The variable domain in full, with the rest retrieved from reference TRBV7-9 and TRBJ1-1, is DTGVSQNPRHKITKRGQNVTFRCDPISEHNRLYWYRQTLGQGPEFLTYFQNEAQLEKSRLLSDRFSAERPKGSFSTLEIQRTEQGDSAMYLCASSPLAGGNEAFFGQGTRLTVV.

This chain uses TRBV28 with TRBJ2-7; 8 nucleotides match TRBD1. V gave up 6 bases and J gave up 0 bases; unmatched junction bases: 13. CDR3 size: 17 residues. Germline loops: CDR1 MDHEN, CDR2 SYDVKM. The DNA for the CDR3 is TGTGCCAGCAGCCCCAGCCGAGACAGGGGAGTCTCCTACGAGCAGTACGTC. Translation: CASSPSRDRGVSYEQYV.

This sequence joins TRBV27 and TRBJ2-1; tentatively, D is TRBD1 (6 bases). The ends were cut back, 10 bases at V and 3 bases at J, with 16 bases in the middle. CDR1 is MNHEY, CDR2 SMNVEV, per germline (reference sequence). This CDR3 contains 14 residues. As DNA, the CDR3 is TGTGCCACCGCCCGGACAGTCCTCTACAATGAGCAGTTCTTC. The encoded protein is CATARTVLYNEQFF.

This chain links TRBV6-1 with TRBJ1-1; 9 bases agree with TRBD1. The V gene's germline CDR1 is MNHNS and CDR2 SASEGT. The V gene end was trimmed by 10 bases and the J gene end by 3 bases; junction bases not matched to a gene: 12. The CDR3 extends over 15 amino acids. The CDR3 nucleotides are TGTGCCATATCCGGGACAGGGAAGGGAGACACTGAAGCTTTCTTT. Protein: CAISGTGKGDTEAFF.

The chain links TRBV2 to TRBJ2-1; weak D call: TRBD1 (6 bases). The CDR3 spans 13 residues. Germline CDR1 and CDR2: SNHLY and FYNNEI. Trimming shortened V by 7 bases and J by 3 bases, and 10 bases separated the two germline ends. CDR3 protein: CASKTGFYNEQFF. The DNA of the CDR3 is TGTGCCAGCAAAACAGGGTTCTACAATGAGCAGTTCTTC. Using reference TRBV2 and TRBJ2-1 for the parts outside the CDR3, the full variable domain is EPEVTQTPSHQVTQMGQEVILRCVPISNHLYFYWYRQILGQKVEFLVSFYNNEISEKSEIFDDQFSVERPDGSNFTLKIRSTKLEDSAMYFCASKTGFYNEQFFGPGTRLTVL.

The chain uses TRBV2 and TRBJ2-7; TRBD1 matches 7 bases. The length of the CDR3 is 13 residues. Germline assignment: CDR1 SNHLY and CDR2 FYNNEI. V lost 6 bases, J lost 6 bases, and 8 bases stayed unmatched. Here the CDR3 DNA reads TGTGCCAGCAGCGCGGACAGGCAAACCGAGCAGTACGTC. Translating gives CASSADRQTEQYV.

The chain combines TRBV7-9 with TRBJ2-3; TRBD2 matches 9 bases. The germline V gene encodes CDR1 SEHNR and CDR2 FQNEAQ (reference sequence). This CDR3 region has 14 residues. V lost 10 bases, J lost 6 bases, and 11 bases stayed unmatched. The CDR3, as DNA: TGTGCCACCATAGCGGGAGCATTATCGGATACGCAGTATTTT. Amino acids: CATIAGALSDTQYF.

The CDR3 is CASSGGWQGRTDTQYF. DNA of the CDR3: TGTGCCAGCAGTGGGGGTTGGCAGGGCCGCACAGATACGCAGTATTTT. The chain has TRBV2 and TRBJ2-3, with D tentatively TRBD1 (5 bases). This CDR3 is built from 16 residues. The ends were cut back, 4 bases at V and 1 base at J, with 15 bases in the middle. CDR1 SNHLY and CDR2 FYNNEI come from the germline V gene.

The genes are TRBV15 and TRBJ2-7; 7 nucleotides agree with TRBD2. The germline CDR1 and CDR2 sequences are LNHNV and YYDKDF (reference sequence). V was clipped by 1 base and J by 3 bases; unmatched bases: 9. The CDR3 length is 16 residues. CDR3 residues: CATSRGTSVEFYEQYF. As DNA, the CDR3 is TGTGCCACCAGCAGAGGCACTAGCGTAGAATTCTACGAGCAGTACTTC.